One sample yielded the 27 T cell receptor beta chains listed below, sequenced in a study of shared clonotypes between healthy human individuals. Sequencing was performed with immunoSEQ multiplex PCR; in TCRdb, only in-frame clones are kept and a portion is missing. The sample includes around 750,000 clones, approximately 79% of them seen just once. The sequenced material came from memory CD4+ T cells sorted from blood. Subset here: CD45RA-negative fraction. The receptors derive from a woman younger than 45 in good health.

Regarding this clone: This CDR3 is also generated by other DNA sequences in the sample. V gene TRBV5-1 combines with J gene TRBJ2-1; possible D gene TRBD1, 5 bases. In germline, CDR1 is SGHRS, CDR2 YFSETQ. Trimming pared 4 bases from V and 1 base from J, leaving 12 bases between. The length of the CDR3 is 15 residues. The CDR3 nucleotides read TGCGCCAGCAGCCTAGACAGTTCTTCCTACAATGAGCAGTTCTTC. Its protein is CASSLDSSSYNEQFF.

V is TRBV6-1 and J is TRBJ1-1, with D hard to call. CDR1 MNHNS and CDR2 SASEGT come from the germline V gene. The CDR3 is 15 amino acids. Deletions cut 6 bases from V and 4 bases from J, with 18 bases between. CDR3 in DNA: TGTGCCAGCAGCCGCTCGGCGGGCCCGAGCACTGAAGCTTTCTTT. This codes for CASSRSAGPSTEAFF.

With respect to this clone: This may come from a read error, since a much larger clone is one base off. The CDR3 sequence: CASSQVPGRDGYEQYF. The DNA of the CDR3 is TGCGCCAGCAGCCAAGTGCCCGGACGCGACGGGTACGAGCAGTACTTC. The chain is built from TRBV4-1 and TRBJ2-7; unclear D gene. Germline lookup yields CDR1 MGHRA and CDR2 YSYEKL. The V gene lost 1 base and the J gene lost 4 bases, with 17 bases spanning the gap. The CDR3 has 16 residues.

The chain joins TRBV9 to TRBJ2-1; D unresolved. Germline V gene data show CDR1 as SGDLS and CDR2 as YYNGEE. The CDR3 extends over 12 amino acids. With 1 base removed from V and 9 bases from J, the gap between germline ends came to 8 bases. CDR3 DNA: TGTGCCAGCAGCGTACAGAGTTCTGAGCAGTTCTTC. Its translation: CASSVQSSEQFF. The full variable domain, completed using reference TRBV9 and TRBJ2-1, is DSGVTQTPKHLITATGQRVTLRCSPRSGDLSVYWYQQSLDQGLQFLIQYYNGEERAKGNILERFSAQQFPDLHSELNLSSLELGDSALYFCASSVQSSEQFFGPGTRLTVL.

The chain combines TRBV28 with TRBJ1-1; D ambiguous. The CDR3 is 12 amino acids. Germline values: CDR1 MDHEN, CDR2 SYDVKM. With 6 bases removed from V and 3 bases from J, the gap between germline ends came to 8 bases. This CDR3 is CASRWAYTEAFF. CDR3 in DNA: TGTGCCAGCAGGTGGGCTTACACTGAAGCTTTCTTT.

The J gene is TRBJ2-2, the V gene TRBV4-1; the match to TRBD2 covers 9 bases. After removal of 6 bases from V and 4 bases from J, the junction contained 12 bases not matched to a gene. Germline V gives CDR1 MGHRA, CDR2 YSYEKL. This CDR3 is built from 17 residues. The DNA of the CDR3 is TGCGCCAGCAGTGACGGGCGCGGGAGGGGAGGCACCGGGGAGCTGTTTTTT. Translating it yields CASSDGRGRGGTGELFF.

The chain employs TRBV10-2 and TRBJ1-5; D unclear. The length of the CDR3 is 13 residues. CDR1 and CDR2 (germline): WSHSY, SAAADI. Trimming took 5 bases from V and 10 from J, leaving 15 bases between them. The DNA of the CDR3 is TGCGCCAGCAGTCCCAAGACGCCTCAACCCCAGCATTTT. Translated, it gives CASSPKTPQPQHF.

In its sample, this clone was seen many times. This chain links TRBV7-8 with TRBJ2-6, with D possibly TRBD2 on 5 matching bases. Trimming cost V 5 bases and J 0 bases, with 11 bases left between them. CDR1 and CDR2 from the germline V gene are SGHVS and FQNEAQ. CDR3 length equals 16 residues. The CDR3 loop reads CASSPGLTSGANVLTF. The DNA for the CDR3 is TGTGCCAGCAGCCCCGGACTGACCTCTGGGGCCAACGTCCTGACTTTC.

The CDR3 region has the DNA TGTGCCAGCAGTTACCGAGGGGTCTCCTACAATGAGCAGTTCTTC. Its protein is CASSYRGVSYNEQFF. This sequence joins TRBV6-5 and TRBJ2-1, with D perhaps matching TRBD1 or TRBD2 (5 bases each). Germline V gene data show CDR1 as MNHEY and CDR2 as SVGAGI. Trimming left V 2 bases short and J 0 bases short, with 8 bases between. The CDR3 sequence is 15 residues long.

V and J are TRBV6-1 and TRBJ1-1; no reliable D call. The germline gives CDR1 MNHNS, CDR2 SASEGT. This CDR3 has 12 amino acids. The V and J ends lost 0 bases and 5 bases respectively, with 4 bases between them. CDR3 in amino acids: CASSEAMTEAFF. The CDR3, as DNA: TGTGCCAGCAGTGAAGCCATGACTGAAGCTTTCTTT.

This sequence joins TRBV28 and TRBJ2-1; D is undetermined. Trimming shortened V by 3 bases and J by 5 bases, and 11 bases separated the two germline ends. This CDR3 contains 14 residues. The germline gives CDR1 MDHEN, CDR2 SYDVKM. The CDR3 bases are TGTGCCAGCAGTTTGTTGTTGTGGGACAATGAGCAGTTCTTC. It is translated as CASSLLLWDNEQFF.

The chain combines TRBV9 with TRBJ1-1; D remains unclear. This CDR3 has 15 amino acids. The V and J ends lost 0 bases and 6 bases respectively, with 15 bases between them. Germline assignment: CDR1 SGDLS and CDR2 YYNGEE. Here the CDR3 reads CASSVEAWAPPEAFF. The CDR3 DNA reads TGTGCCAGCAGCGTAGAAGCTTGGGCCCCCCCTGAAGCTTTCTTT.

The V and J genes are TRBV19 and TRBJ2-7; 8 bases map to TRBD1. The CDR3 extends over 16 amino acids. Germline V gene sequence: CDR1 LNHDA, CDR2 SQIVND (reference sequence). After removal of 5 bases from V and 4 bases from J, the junction contained 13 bases not matched to a gene. In nucleotides, the CDR3 is TGTGCCAGTAGTGGCGGGACAGGACGGAACCAATACGAGCAGTACTTC. This codes for CASSGGTGRNQYEQYF.

In its sample, this clone was seen many times. CDR3 sequence: CASSELLAGGEFF. DNA of the CDR3: TGTGCCAGCAGTGAATTACTAGCGGGAGGAGAGTTCTTC. The chain links TRBV6-1 to TRBJ2-1; 12 bases fit TRBD2. V was clipped by 2 bases and J by 14 bases; unmatched bases: 4. CDR3 length: 13 residues. Germline-derived CDR1 and CDR2 are MNHNS and SASEGT.

This clone was counted only a few times. The chain has TRBV2 and TRBJ2-7; D unresolved. Trimming took 9 bases from V and 4 from J, leaving 13 bases between them. The CDR3 extends over 12 amino acids. Germline V gene sequence: CDR1 SNHLY, CDR2 FYNNEI. Here the CDR3 reads CARRKDGYEQYF. CDR3 nucleotide sequence: TGTGCCAGGAGAAAGGACGGATACGAGCAGTACTTC.

This clone has more than one count but fewer than ten. This chain uses TRBV2 with TRBJ1-5; the D is unclear. Trimming removed 11 bases at V and 5 bases at J, with 19 bases between. This CDR3 comprises 14 residues. Germline lookup yields CDR1 SNHLY and CDR2 FYNNEI. CDR3 region: CAAGRNSGDQPQHF. The CDR3 nucleotides read TGTGCCGCAGGTCGTAATTCGGGCGATCAGCCCCAGCATTTT.

This chain uses TRBV7-6 with TRBJ2-3; maybe TRBD2 (6 bases). This CDR3 spans 15 amino acids. CDR1 is SGHVS and CDR2 is FNYEAQ in the germline V gene. V was cut by 1 base and J by 6 bases, with 14 bases left in between. In nucleotides, the CDR3 is TGTGCCAGCAGCTTAGTAGCGGTGCCCTCCGATACGCAGTATTTT. This translates into CASSLVAVPSDTQYF.

This clone appeared a few times. The chain carries TRBV5-5 and TRBJ1-5; D may be TRBD1 (5 bases). CDR3 length: 15 amino acids. Germline V gene lookup returns CDR1 SGHKS and CDR2 YYEKEE (reference sequence). V lost 3 bases and J lost 5, with 15 bases in between. The CDR3 loop reads CASSSALGGDQPQHF. CDR3 DNA sequence: TGTGCCAGCAGCTCCGCGCTGGGGGGTGATCAGCCCCAGCATTTT.

In regard to this clone: Additional DNA sequences in this sample encode the identical CDR3. This chain links TRBV29-1 with TRBJ2-5; D gene uncertain. Looked up from germline, CDR1 is SQVTM and CDR2 is ANQGSEA. The CDR3 runs to 13 residues. Trimming took 2 bases from V and 1 from J, leaving 8 bases between them. The CDR3 nucleotides read TGCAGCGTTGAAAGGCGCCTCCAAGAGACCCAGTACTTC. Translation gives CSVERRLQETQYF.

The chain combines TRBV10-3 with TRBJ2-2; TRBD2 agrees at 12 bases. Germline assignment: CDR1 ENHRY and CDR2 SYGVKD. V was pared by 11 bases and J by 2 bases, with 12 bases of the junction left unmatched. This CDR3 comprises 17 residues. The CDR3 reads CAVRSTSGSVNTGELFF. DNA for the CDR3: TGTGCCGTCCGATCGACTAGCGGGAGTGTAAACACCGGGGAGCTGTTTTTT.

This clone was recorded a few times. The rearrangement links TRBV11-2 to TRBJ2-3, with 7 bases fitting TRBD1. This CDR3 spans 16 amino acids. Unmatched junction bases numbered 11, after V lost 5 bases and J lost 3 bases. Germline V gene lookup returns CDR1 SGHAT and CDR2 FQNNGV. CDR3 loop: CASSPLQGRGTDTQYF. CDR3 sequence (DNA): TGTGCCAGCAGCCCCCTACAGGGGCGTGGGACAGATACGCAGTATTTT.

The count of this clone is one. The chain employs TRBV19 and TRBJ2-1, with D maybe TRBD1 (5 bases). The V gene lost 5 bases and the J gene lost 8 bases, with 16 bases spanning the gap. CDR1 LNHDA and CDR2 SQIVND come from the germline V gene (reference sequence). CDR3 size: 14 residues. The CDR3 reads CASSGARVLDEQFF. The CDR3, as DNA: TGTGCCAGTAGTGGTGCCAGGGTGTTGGATGAGCAGTTCTTC.

This clone was counted between two and nine times. The rearrangement links TRBV15 to TRBJ2-3; 8 bases are a match to TRBD2. The CDR3 length is 16 residues. With V trimmed by 5 bases and J by 3 bases, 10 bases remained unmatched. Per the germline V gene, CDR1 is LNHNV and CDR2 is YYDKDF (reference sequence). The CDR3 DNA follows: TGTGCCACCAGCGGAGGACTAGCCTTTTTAACAGATACGCAGTATTTT. Protein product: CATSGGLAFLTDTQYF.

Note on this clone: The junction departs from the called germline gene at one end, perhaps through a read error. The chain employs TRBV11-2 and TRBJ2-3; D is tentatively TRBD1 or TRBD2 (5 bases each). Germline V gene data show CDR1 as SGHAT and CDR2 as FQNNGV. The CDR3 covers 14 residues. CDR3 region: CASSLEGFTDTQYF. The CDR3 DNA follows: TGTGCCAGCAGCCTAGAGGGGTTCACAGATACGCAGTATTTT.

The V call is TRBV29-1, the J call TRBJ2-1, with TRBD2 matching over 8 bases. V lost 3 bases, J lost 1 base, and 5 bases stayed unmatched. Per the germline V gene, CDR1 is SQVTM and CDR2 is ANQGSEA. The CDR3 loop spans 15 amino acids. The CDR3 loop is CSVDRAGDSYNEQFF. The CDR3 coding sequence is TGCAGCGTTGACCGAGCGGGAGATTCCTACAATGAGCAGTTCTTC.

This clone was recorded only once. Distinct nucleotide sequences in the sample also encode this CDR3. V usage is TRBV19 and J usage is TRBJ2-5, with 8 bases identical to TRBD1. The V and J ends lost 5 bases and 4 bases, in that order; junction bases with no gene match: 3. This CDR3 comprises 13 residues. Germline V gene lookup returns CDR1 LNHDA and CDR2 SQIVND (reference sequence). The CDR3 coding sequence is TGTGCCAGTAGTGTTACAGGGGGAGAGACCCAGTACTTC. Its protein product is CASSVTGGETQYF.

The chain couples TRBV18 to TRBJ2-3; 8 bases match TRBD1. Trimming at V came to 8 bases and at J to 4 bases, leaving 11 bases not matched to a gene. The CDR3 contains 15 residues. Germline lookup yields CDR1 KGHSH and CDR2 LQKENI. The CDR3 sequence: CASTTGQGGADTQYF. The DNA of the CDR3 is TGTGCCAGCACCACCGGACAGGGTGGGGCAGATACGCAGTATTTT.